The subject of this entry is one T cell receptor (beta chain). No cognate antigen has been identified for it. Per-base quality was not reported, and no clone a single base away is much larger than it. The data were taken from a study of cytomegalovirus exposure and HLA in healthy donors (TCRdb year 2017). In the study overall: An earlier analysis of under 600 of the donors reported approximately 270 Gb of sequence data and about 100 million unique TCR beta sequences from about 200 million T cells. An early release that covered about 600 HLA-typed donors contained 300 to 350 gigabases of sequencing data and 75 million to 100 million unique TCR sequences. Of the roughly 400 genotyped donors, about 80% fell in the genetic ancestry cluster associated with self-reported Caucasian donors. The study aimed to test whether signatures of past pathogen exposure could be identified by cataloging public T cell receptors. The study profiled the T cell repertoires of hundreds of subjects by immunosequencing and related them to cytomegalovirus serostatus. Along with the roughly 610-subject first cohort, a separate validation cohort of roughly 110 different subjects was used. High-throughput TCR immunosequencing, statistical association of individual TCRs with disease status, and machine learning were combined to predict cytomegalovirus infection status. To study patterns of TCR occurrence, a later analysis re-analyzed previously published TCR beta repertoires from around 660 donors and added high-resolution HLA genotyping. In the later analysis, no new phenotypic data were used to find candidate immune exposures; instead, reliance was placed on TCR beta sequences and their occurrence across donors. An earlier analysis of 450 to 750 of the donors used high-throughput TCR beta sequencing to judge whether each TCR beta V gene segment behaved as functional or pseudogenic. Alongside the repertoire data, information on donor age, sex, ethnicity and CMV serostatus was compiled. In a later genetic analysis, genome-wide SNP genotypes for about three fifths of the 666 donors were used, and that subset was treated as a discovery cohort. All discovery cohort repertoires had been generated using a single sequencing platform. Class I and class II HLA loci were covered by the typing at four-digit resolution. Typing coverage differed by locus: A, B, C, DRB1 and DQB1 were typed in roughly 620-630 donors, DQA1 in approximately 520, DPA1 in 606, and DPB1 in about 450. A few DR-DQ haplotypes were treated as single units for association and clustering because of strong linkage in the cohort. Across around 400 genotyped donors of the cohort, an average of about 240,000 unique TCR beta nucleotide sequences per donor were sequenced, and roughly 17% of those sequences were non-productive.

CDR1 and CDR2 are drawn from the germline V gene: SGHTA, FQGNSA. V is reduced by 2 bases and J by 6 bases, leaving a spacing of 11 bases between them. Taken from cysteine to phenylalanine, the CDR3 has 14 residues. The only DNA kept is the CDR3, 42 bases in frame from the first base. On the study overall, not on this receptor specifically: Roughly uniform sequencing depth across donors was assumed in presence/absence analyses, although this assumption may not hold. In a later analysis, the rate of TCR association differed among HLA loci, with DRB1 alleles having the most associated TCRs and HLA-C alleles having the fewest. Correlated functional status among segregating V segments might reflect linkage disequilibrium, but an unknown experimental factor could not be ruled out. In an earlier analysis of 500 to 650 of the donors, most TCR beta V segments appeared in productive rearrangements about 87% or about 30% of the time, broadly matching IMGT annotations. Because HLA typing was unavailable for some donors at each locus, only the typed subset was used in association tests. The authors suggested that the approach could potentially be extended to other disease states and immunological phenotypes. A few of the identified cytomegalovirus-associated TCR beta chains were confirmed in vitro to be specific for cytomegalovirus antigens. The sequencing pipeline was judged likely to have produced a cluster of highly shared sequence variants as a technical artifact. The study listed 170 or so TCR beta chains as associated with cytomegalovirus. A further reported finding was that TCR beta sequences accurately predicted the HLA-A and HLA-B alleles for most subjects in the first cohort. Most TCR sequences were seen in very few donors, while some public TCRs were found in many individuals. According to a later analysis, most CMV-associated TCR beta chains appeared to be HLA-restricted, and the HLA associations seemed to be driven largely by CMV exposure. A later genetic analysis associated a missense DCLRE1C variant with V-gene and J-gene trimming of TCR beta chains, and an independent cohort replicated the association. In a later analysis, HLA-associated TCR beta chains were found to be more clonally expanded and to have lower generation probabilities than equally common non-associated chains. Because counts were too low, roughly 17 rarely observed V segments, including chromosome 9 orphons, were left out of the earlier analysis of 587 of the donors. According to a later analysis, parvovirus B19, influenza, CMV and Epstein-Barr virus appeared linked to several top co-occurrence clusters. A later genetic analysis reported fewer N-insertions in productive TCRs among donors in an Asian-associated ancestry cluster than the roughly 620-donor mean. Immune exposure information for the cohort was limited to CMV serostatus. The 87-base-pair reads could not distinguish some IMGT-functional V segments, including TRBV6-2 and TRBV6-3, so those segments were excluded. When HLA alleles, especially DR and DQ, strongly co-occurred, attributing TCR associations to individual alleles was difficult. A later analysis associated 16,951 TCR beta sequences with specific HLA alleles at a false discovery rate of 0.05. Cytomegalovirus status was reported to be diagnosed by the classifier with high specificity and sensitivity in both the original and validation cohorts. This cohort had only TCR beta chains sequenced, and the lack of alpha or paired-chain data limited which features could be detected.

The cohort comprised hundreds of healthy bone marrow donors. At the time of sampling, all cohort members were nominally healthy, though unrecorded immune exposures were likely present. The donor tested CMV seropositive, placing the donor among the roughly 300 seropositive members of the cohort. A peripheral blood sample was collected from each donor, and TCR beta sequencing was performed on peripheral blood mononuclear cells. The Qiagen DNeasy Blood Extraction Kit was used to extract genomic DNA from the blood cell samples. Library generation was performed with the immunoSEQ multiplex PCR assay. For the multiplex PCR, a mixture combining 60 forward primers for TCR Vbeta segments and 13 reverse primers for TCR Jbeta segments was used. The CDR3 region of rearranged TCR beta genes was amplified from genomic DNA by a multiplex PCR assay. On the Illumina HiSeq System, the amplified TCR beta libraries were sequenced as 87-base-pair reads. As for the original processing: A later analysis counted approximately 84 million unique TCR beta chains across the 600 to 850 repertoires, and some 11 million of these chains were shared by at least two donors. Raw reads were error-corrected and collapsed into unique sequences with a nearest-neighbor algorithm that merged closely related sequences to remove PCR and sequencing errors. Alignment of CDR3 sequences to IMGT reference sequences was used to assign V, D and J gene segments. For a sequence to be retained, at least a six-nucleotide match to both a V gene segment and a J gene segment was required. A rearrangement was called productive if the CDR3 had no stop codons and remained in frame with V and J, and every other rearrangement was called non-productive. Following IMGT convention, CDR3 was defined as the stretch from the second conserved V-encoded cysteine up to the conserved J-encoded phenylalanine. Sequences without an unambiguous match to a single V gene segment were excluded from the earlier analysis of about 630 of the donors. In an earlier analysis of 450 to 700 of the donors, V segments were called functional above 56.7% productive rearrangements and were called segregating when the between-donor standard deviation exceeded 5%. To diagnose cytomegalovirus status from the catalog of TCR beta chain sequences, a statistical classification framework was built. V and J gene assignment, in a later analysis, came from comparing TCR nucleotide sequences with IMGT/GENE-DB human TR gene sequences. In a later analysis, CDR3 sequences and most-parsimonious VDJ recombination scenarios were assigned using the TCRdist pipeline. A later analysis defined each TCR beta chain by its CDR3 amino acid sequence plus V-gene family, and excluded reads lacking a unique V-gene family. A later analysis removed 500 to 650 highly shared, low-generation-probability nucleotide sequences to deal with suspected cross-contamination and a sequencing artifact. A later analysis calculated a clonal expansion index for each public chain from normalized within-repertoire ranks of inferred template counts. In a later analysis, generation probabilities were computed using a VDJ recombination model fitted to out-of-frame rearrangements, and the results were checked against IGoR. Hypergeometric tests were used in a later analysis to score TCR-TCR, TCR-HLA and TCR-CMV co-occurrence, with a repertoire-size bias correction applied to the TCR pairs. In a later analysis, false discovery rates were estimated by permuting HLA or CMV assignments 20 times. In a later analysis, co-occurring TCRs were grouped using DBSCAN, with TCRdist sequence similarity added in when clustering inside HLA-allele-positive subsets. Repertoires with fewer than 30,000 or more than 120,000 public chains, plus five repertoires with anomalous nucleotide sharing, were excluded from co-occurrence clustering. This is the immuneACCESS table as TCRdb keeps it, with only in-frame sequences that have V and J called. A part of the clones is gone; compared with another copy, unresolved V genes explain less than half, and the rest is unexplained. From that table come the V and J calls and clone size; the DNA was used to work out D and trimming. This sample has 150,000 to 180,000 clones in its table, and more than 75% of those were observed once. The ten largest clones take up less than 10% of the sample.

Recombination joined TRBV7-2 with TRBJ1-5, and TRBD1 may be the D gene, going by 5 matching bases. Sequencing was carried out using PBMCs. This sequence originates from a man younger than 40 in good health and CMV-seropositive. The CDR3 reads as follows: CASSLTTVGQPQHF. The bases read TGTGCCAGCAGCTTAACGACAGTGGGTCAGCCCCAGCATTTT.